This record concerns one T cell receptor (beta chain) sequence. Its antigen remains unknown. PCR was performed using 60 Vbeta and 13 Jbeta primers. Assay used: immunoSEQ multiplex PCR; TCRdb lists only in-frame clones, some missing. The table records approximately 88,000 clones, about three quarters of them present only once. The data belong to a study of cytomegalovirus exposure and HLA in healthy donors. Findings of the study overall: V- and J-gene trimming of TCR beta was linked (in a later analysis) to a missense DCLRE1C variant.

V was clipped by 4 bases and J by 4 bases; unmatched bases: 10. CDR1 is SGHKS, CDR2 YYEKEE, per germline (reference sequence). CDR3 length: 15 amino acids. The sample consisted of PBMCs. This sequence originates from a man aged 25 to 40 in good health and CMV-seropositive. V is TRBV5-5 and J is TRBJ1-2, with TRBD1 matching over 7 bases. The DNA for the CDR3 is TGTGCCAGCAGCCCCGAGACAGGGCTCGGCTATGGCTACACCTTC. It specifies CASSPETGLGYGYTF.